The 2 T cell receptor beta chains below come from one sample, sequenced in a study of CD8 T cells in Susac syndrome. Reverse transcription of roughly 0.5 to 1 ug RNA was carried out with random hexamers. TCRdb passed the immunoSEQ multiplex PCR reads through MiXCR, listing each CDR3 protein once. The repertoire holds under 200,000 distinct CDR3 sequences, with roughly 92% as singletons. Material: CD4+ T cells from PBMCs. These receptors all stem from a human donor with Susac syndrome.

This chain joins TRBV29-1 and TRBJ1-1, with D hard to call. CDR3 length: 13 amino acids. V was pared by 6 bases and J by 1 base, with 12 bases between. CDR1 is SQVTM and CDR2 is ANQGSEA in the germline V gene. CDR3 sequence reads: CSVNDTPNTEAFF. The CDR3 nucleotides are TGCAGCGTCAACGACACACCGAACACTGAAGCTTTCTTT.

In DNA, the CDR3 is TGCAGCGTTATGGCTAGCGGGTACACAGATACGCAGTATTTT. It translates to CSVMASGYTDTQYF. V usage is TRBV29-1 and J usage is TRBJ2-3; TRBD2 aligns across 8 bases. J gave up 2 bases and V 5 bases, and 6 bases lay outside the gene matches. This CDR3 has 14 residues. Germline V gene data show CDR1 as SQVTM and CDR2 as ANQGSEA.